This is a list of T cell receptor beta chains from one sample in a study of blood T cell repertoires in COVID-19. The assay was immunoSEQ multiplex PCR, and TCRdb's table has in-frame clones only and misses some. The sample shows some 80,000 clones, more than 70% of them seen only once. Material: peripheral blood. The receptor source for this set is a human donor in a cohort sampled during active COVID-19. The CDR3 runs from the conserved cysteine through the conserved F or W. Fields, in order: CDR3 protein, CDR3 DNA, D gene, clone size, V gene, J gene. A D gene is named only where the DNA matches it firmly. Where a row states a size, it is once, few, many or the class of an expanded clone; other rows omit it.

CASSFNFEETQYF	TGCGCCAGCAGCTTCAACTTCGAAGAGACCCAGTACTTC	NA	NA	TRBV5-1	TRBJ2-5
CASSQEGRGWTGELFF	TGCGCCAGCAGCCAAGAGGGGAGGGGGTGGACCGGGGAGCTGTTTTTT	NA	NA	TRBV4-1	TRBJ2-2
CASSLDLIGQYSNQPQHF	TGTGCCAGCAGCTTAGATCTGATTGGGCAATATAGCAATCAGCCCCAGCATTTT	NA	NA	TRBV11-2	TRBJ1-5
CASSLWWQSHGYTF	TGTGCCAGCAGCTTGTGGTGGCAGTCTCATGGCTACACCTTC	NA	NA	TRBV5-6	TRBJ1-2
CASGASGSYEQFF	TGTGCCAGCGGGGCTAGCGGGAGCTATGAGCAGTTCTTC	TRBD2	NA	TRBV7-3	TRBJ2-1
CASSVVAVSSYNEQFF	TGTGCCAGCAGCGTAGTAGCGGTCAGCTCCTACAATGAGCAGTTCTTC	NA	NA	TRBV9	TRBJ2-1
CASITGSSYNSPLHF	TGTGCCAGCATCACAGGGAGCTCCTATAATTCACCCCTCCACTTT	NA	NA	TRBV7-2	TRBJ1-6
CASSLLRPTGGGNYGYTF	TGTGCCAGCAGCCTTTTGCGACCGACAGGGGGCGGGAACTATGGCTACACCTTC	TRBD1	NA	TRBV28	TRBJ1-2
CASRRSGGSGYTF	TGTGCCAGCAGACGCTCCGGGGGATCTGGCTACACCTTC	NA	NA	TRBV12-3/TRBV12-4	TRBJ1-2
CASSLATGSYNEKLFF	TGTGCCAGCAGCTTAGCGACCGGGTCCTACAATGAAAAACTGTTTTTT	NA	NA	TRBV7-2	TRBJ1-4
CASSLQGARGTDTQYF	TGTGCCAGCAGCCTACAGGGGGCGCGGGGTACAGATACGCAGTATTTT	TRBD1	NA	TRBV2	TRBJ2-3
CASLGQAITYF	TGTGCCAGTCTGGGACAGGCCATCACCTACTTC	TRBD1	NA	TRBV28	TRBJ1-2
CASSVVAQGNTGELFF	TGTGCCAGCAGTGTGGTGGCACAGGGAAACACCGGGGAGCTGTTTTTT	NA	NA	TRBV2	TRBJ2-2
CASSQDSGGAVDTQYF	TGCGCCAGCAGCCAAGATTCCGGGGGGGCCGTAGATACGCAGTATTTT	TRBD2	NA	TRBV4-3	TRBJ2-3
CASRRRGQPQHF	TGTGCCAGCAGACGGAGGGGTCAGCCCCAGCATTTT	NA	NA	TRBV12-3/TRBV12-4	TRBJ1-5
CASSLGTSTSGNTIYF	TGCGCCAGCAGCCTGGGGACATCGACCTCTGGAAACACCATATATTTT	NA	NA	TRBV5-1	TRBJ1-3
CASSLLSSMTGSHGYTF	TGTGCCAGCAGTCTACTATCCTCTATGACAGGGTCTCATGGCTACACCTTC	TRBD1	few	TRBV27	TRBJ1-2
CASSFGTPSYNEQFF	TGCGCCAGCAGCTTCGGGACACCTAGCTACAATGAGCAGTTCTTC	NA	NA	TRBV5-1	TRBJ2-1
CASSYLTEFYGYTF	TGTGCCAGCAGCTATCTAACTGAGTTCTATGGCTACACCTTC	NA	NA	TRBV11-2	TRBJ1-2
CASRWVTSGTGELFF	TGTGCCAGCAGATGGGTGACTAGCGGGACGGGGGAGCTGTTTTTT	TRBD2	NA	TRBV2	TRBJ2-2
CATSRSRGAGFEAFF	TGTGCCACCAGCAGGTCTCGGGGCGCGGGGTTTGAAGCTTTCTTT	NA	NA	TRBV15	TRBJ1-1
CASSSGDSSGNTIYF	TGTGCCAGCAGCTCCGGGGACAGCTCTGGAAACACCATATATTTT	TRBD1	NA	TRBV6-2/TRBV6-3	TRBJ1-3
CASSHLAGGETQYF	TGCGCCAGCAGCCACTTAGCGGGAGGGGAGACCCAGTACTTC	TRBD2	NA	TRBV4-1	TRBJ2-5
CASSLLDRLGYGYTF	TGTGCCAGCAGTTTACTTGACAGGCTGGGCTATGGCTACACCTTC	NA	NA	TRBV27	TRBJ1-2
CASSLEPRGTEAFF	TGTGCCAGCAGTTTGGAACCCCGGGGAACTGAAGCTTTCTTT	NA	NA	TRBV27	TRBJ1-1
CASSTSAGVGARASYEQYF	TGTGCCAGCAGTACCTCAGCGGGGGTTGGAGCCCGCGCGAGCTACGAGCAGTACTTC	TRBD2	NA	TRBV28	TRBJ2-7
CASSYGQAYEQYF	TGTGCCAGCAGTTATGGACAGGCGTACGAGCAGTACTTC	TRBD1	NA	TRBV2	TRBJ2-7
CASSYPRPGSPLHF	TGTGCCAGCAGTTACCCTCGCCCGGGATCACCCCTCCACTTT	NA	NA	TRBV6-5	TRBJ1-6
CASSATGTRDYEQYF	TGTGCCAGCAGTGCAACCGGGACTAGAGATTACGAGCAGTACTTC	TRBD2	once	TRBV25-1	TRBJ2-7
CASSERTSGGSDTQYF	TGTGCCAGCAGTGAAAGGACTAGCGGGGGATCAGATACGCAGTATTTT	TRBD2	NA	TRBV6-1	TRBJ2-3
CSVDRGTGNTIYF	TGCAGCGTCGACAGGGGAACTGGAAACACCATATATTTT	TRBD1	NA	TRBV29-1	TRBJ1-3
CASKASGRSSYEQYF	TGTGCCAGCAAGGCTAGCGGGAGGAGTTCCTACGAGCAGTACTTC	TRBD2	NA	TRBV6-5	TRBJ2-7
CASSPRYPSVLGHEQFF	TGTGCCAGCAGCCCAAGATACCCTAGCGTTTTGGGCCATGAGCAGTTCTTC	NA	NA	TRBV5-8	TRBJ2-1
CASRGTSGATDTQYF	TGTGCCAGCAGGGGGACTAGCGGGGCTACAGATACGCAGTATTTT	TRBD2	once	TRBV6-5	TRBJ2-3
CASSIETAYQPQHF	TGTGCCAGTAGTATAGAGACAGCCTATCAGCCCCAGCATTTT	NA	few	TRBV19	TRBJ1-5
CASSVATSLLYEQYF	TGTGCCAGCAGCGTAGCTACGAGTCTTCTCTACGAGCAGTACTTC	NA	NA	TRBV9	TRBJ2-7
CASSQCAGWYYGYTF	TGTGCCAGCAGCCAATGCGCGGGGTGGTACTATGGCTACACCTTC	NA	NA	TRBV3-1/TRBV3-2	TRBJ1-2
CASSLGQAGGISYEQYF	TGTGCCAGCAGCTTGGGGCAGGCGGGAGGGATATCCTACGAGCAGTACTTC	TRBD2	NA	TRBV5-4	TRBJ2-7
CSVLSRGGRASDEQFF	TGCAGCGTTCTCTCACGAGGGGGGAGGGCGTCGGATGAGCAGTTCTTC	NA	NA	TRBV29-1	TRBJ2-1
CASRNRLGDTEAFF	TGTGCCAGTAGAAACAGGCTAGGGGACACTGAAGCTTTCTTT	NA	NA	TRBV19	TRBJ1-1
CASSNLQNTEAFF	TGCGCCAGCAGCAATTTACAGAACACTGAAGCTTTCTTT	NA	NA	TRBV4-1	TRBJ1-1
CAGSGLAGGSYNEQFF	TGTGCCGGGTCAGGACTAGCGGGGGGCTCCTACAATGAGCAGTTCTTC	TRBD2	NA	TRBV28	TRBJ2-1
CASSPPRTGADGYTF	TGTGCCAGTAGTCCACCCCGGACAGGGGCTGATGGCTACACCTTC	TRBD1	NA	TRBV19	TRBJ1-2
CASSGEVLYGYTF	TGTGCCAGCAGCGGAGAGGTACTATATGGCTACACCTTC	NA	NA	TRBV9	TRBJ1-2
CASSVVDSRQETQYF	TGTGCCAGCAGCGTAGTGGACAGTAGACAAGAGACCCAGTACTTC	NA	NA	TRBV9	TRBJ2-5
CATRRGLAGGPVSDTQYF	TGTGCCACCAGGAGGGGACTAGCGGGAGGGCCCGTCTCAGATACGCAGTATTTT	TRBD2	NA	TRBV24-1	TRBJ2-3
CASSLAAYTNEKLFF	TGTGCCAGCAGCCTCGCCGCGTATACTAATGAAAAACTGTTTTTT	NA	once	TRBV7-9	TRBJ1-4
CASRLGHADDNSPLHF	TGCGCGAGTAGACTGGGGCACGCCGATGATAATTCACCCCTCCACTTT	NA	NA	TRBV5-1	TRBJ1-6
CASSRDSNQETQYF	TGCGCCAGCAGCCGCGACTCGAACCAAGAGACCCAGTACTTC	NA	few	TRBV5-1	TRBJ2-5
CASSRGQAASPLHF	TGTGCCAGCAGCCGGGGACAGGCAGCGTCACCCCTCCACTTT	TRBD1	NA	TRBV13	TRBJ1-6
CASSEEASNQPQHF	TGTGCCAGCAGTGAGGAGGCTAGCAATCAGCCCCAGCATTTT	NA	few	TRBV2	TRBJ1-5